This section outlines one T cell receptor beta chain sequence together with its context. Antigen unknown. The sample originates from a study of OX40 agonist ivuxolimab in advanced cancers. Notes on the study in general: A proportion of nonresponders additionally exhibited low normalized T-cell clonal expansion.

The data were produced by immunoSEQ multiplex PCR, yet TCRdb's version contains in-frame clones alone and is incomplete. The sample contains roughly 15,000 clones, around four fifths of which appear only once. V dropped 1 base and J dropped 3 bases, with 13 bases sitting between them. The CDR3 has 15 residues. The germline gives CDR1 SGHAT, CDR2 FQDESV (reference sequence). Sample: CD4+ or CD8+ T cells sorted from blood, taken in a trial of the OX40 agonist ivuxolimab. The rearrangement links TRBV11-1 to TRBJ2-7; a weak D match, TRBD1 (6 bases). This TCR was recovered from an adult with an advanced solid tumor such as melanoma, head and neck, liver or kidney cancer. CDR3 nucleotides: TGTGCCAGCAGCTTAGGAGGGGGTGTGAGCTACGAGCAGTACTTC. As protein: CASSLGGGVSYEQYF.